Listed here is a single TCR beta chain. Either two negative PCRs, clearance, or symptom resolution qualified Cohort 3 donors as recovered. Here immunoSEQ multiplex PCR was the method, and the copy in TCRdb shows in-frame clones only, minus some. The table lists 150,000 to 200,000 clones, 70% to 85% of them singletons. The data originate from a study of blood T cell repertoires in COVID-19. Germline V gene lookup returns CDR1 SGHVS and CDR2 FQNEAQ. The CDR3 loop spans 15 amino acids. V shed 4 bases, J shed 5 bases, and the junction held 8 bases outside the gene matches. The V and J genes are TRBV7-8 and TRBJ2-3, with 8 positions matching TRBD2. The sample comprised PBMCs or T cells enriched from blood (not recorded which). This clonotype was sampled from a man between 45 and 60 years old who had recovered from COVID-19. CDR3 protein: CASSYERGPEDTQYF. The CDR3 DNA reads as TGTGCCAGCAGCTACGAGCGGGGGCCGGAAGATACGCAGTATTTT.